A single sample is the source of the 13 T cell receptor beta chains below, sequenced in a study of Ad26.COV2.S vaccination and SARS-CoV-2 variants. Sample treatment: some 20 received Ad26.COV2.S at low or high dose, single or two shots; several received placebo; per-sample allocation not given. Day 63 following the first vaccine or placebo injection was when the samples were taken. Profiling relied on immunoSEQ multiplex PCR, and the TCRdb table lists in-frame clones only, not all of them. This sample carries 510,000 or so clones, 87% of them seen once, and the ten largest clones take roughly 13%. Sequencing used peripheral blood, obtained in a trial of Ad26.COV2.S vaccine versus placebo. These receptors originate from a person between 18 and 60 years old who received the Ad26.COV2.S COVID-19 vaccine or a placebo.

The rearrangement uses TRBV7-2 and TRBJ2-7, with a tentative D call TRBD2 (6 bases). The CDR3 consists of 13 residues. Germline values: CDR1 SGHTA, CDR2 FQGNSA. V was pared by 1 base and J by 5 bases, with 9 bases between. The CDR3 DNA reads TGTGCCAGCAGCTTAGTGGGAGGTGACGAGCAGTACTTC. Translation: CASSLVGGDEQYF. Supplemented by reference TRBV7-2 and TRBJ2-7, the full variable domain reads GAGVSQSPSNKVTEKGKDVELRCDPISGHTALYWYRQSLGQGLEFLIYFQGNSAPDKSGLPSDRFSAERTGGSVSTLTIQRTQQEDSAVYLCASSLVGGDEQYFGPGTRLTVT.

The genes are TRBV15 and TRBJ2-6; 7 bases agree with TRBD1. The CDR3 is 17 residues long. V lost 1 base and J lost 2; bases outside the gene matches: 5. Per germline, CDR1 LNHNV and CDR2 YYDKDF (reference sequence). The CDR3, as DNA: TGTGCCACCAGCAGAGCCGCAGGGGGAGCTGGGGCCAACGTCCTGACTTTC. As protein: CATSRAAGGAGANVLTF.

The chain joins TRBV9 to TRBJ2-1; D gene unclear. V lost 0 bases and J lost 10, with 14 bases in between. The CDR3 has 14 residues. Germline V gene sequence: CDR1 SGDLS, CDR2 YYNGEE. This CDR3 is CASSVGSPAREQFF. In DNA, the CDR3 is TGTGCCAGCAGCGTAGGTAGCCCGGCCCGGGAGCAGTTCTTC.

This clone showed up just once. In DNA form, the CDR3 reads TGTGCCAGCAGCTTAGGAGGACTAGCTTCGGGCGAGCAGTACTTC. This sequence encodes CASSLGGLASGEQYF. The rearrangement uses TRBV7-9 and TRBJ2-7; 8 bases are shared with TRBD2. CDR1 is SEHNR, CDR2 FQNEAQ, per germline (reference sequence). CDR3 size: 15 residues. Trimming took 1 base from V and 6 from J; bases not matched to a gene: 8.

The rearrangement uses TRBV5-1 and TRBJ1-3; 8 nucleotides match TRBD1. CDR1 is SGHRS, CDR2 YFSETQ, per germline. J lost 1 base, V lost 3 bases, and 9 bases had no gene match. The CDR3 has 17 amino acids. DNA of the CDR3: TGCGCCAGCAGCTCTACAGGGGGTGTGGGATCTGGAAACACCATATATTTT. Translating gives CASSSTGGVGSGNTIYF.

CDR3 sequence: CASSFGLRNTEAFF. CDR3 nucleotides: TGTGCCAGCAGTTTTGGACTCAGGAACACTGAAGCTTTCTTT. The chain has TRBV27 and TRBJ1-1; D is unclear. Germline V CDR1 and CDR2: MNHEY, SMNVEV (reference sequence). The CDR3 is 14 amino acids. Between the trimmed V and J ends, which lost 3 bases and 1 base, there was a span of 9 bases.

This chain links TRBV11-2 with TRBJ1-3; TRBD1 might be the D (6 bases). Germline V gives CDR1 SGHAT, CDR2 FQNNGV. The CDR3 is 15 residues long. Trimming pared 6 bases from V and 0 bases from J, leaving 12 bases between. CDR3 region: CASSWDKLSGNTIYF. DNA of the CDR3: TGTGCCAGCAGTTGGGACAAGCTCTCTGGAAACACCATATATTTT.

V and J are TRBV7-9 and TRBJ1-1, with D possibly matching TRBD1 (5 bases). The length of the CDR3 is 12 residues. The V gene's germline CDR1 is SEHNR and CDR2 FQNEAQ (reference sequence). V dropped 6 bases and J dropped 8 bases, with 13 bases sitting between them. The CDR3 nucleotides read TGTGCCAGCAGGTTGGACAACGAGGAAGCTTTCTTT. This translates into CASRLDNEEAFF.

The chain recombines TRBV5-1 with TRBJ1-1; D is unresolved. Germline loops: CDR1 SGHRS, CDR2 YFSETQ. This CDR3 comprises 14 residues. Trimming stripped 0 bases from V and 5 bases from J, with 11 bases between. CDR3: CASSLVEISTEAFF. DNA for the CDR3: TGCGCCAGCAGCTTGGTGGAGATCTCAACTGAAGCTTTCTTT.

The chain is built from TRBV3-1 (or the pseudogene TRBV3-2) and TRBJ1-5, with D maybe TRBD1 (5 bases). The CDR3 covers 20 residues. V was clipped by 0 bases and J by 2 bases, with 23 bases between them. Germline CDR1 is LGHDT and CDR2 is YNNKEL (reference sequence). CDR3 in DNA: TGTGCCAGCAGCCAAGATAACAAGGGGACGGACTCCTTCCGCAATCAGCCCCAGCATTTT. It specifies CASSQDNKGTDSFRNQPQHF.

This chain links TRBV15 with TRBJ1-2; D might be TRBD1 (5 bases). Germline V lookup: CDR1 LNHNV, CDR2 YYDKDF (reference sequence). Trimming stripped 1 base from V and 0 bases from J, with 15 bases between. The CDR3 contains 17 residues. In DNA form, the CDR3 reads TGTGCCACCAGCAGAGGGGGAGGGGAGGGAACTAACTATGGCTACACCTTC. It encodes CATSRGGGEGTNYGYTF.

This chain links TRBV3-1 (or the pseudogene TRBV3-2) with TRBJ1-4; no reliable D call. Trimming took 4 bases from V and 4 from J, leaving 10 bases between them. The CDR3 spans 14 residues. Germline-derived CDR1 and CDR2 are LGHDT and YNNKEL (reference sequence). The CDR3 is CASSLRTVNEKLFF. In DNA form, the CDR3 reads TGTGCCAGCAGCCTGAGGACGGTTAATGAAAAACTGTTTTTT.

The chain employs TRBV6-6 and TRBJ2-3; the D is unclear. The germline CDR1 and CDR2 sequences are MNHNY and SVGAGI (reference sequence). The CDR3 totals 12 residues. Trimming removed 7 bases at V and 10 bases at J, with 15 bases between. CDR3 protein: CASNHGQISQYF. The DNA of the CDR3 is TGTGCCAGCAACCACGGGCAAATTTCGCAGTATTTT.